The clone carrying this TCR beta chain showed up just a few times. What it binds is not known. Treatment in this sample: approximately 9-day PBMC culture with coronavirus spike peptide pools or control peptides (ViraFEST assay). This sample was taken from a study of vaccination and CD4 T cells after COVID-19. Study information: Cultures that served as controls received a CEFX pool, an HIV-1 Nef pool, or no peptide. Study-level points and caveats: Spike mono-reactive status applied to 304 of 307 vaccine-specific clones in convalescent patients.

V lost 0 bases, J lost 5 bases, and 2 bases stayed unmatched. From germline, CDR1 is SGHTS and CDR2 YDEGEE. The CDR3 is made up of 15 amino acids. Oncomine TCR Beta short-read sequencing was applied to DNA from cultured CD4+ T cells. After culture, CD4+ T cells served as the source for genomic DNA extraction. TCRdb ran MiXCR on the PCR reads and lists one entry per CDR3 protein. There are about 5,000 distinct CDR3 sequences in the sample; roughly 77% occur only once, and about a quarter lies in the top ten. The TCR was taken from a human donor who had recovered from COVID-19. The material sequenced was CD4+ T cells from blood, cultured in vitro. The J gene is TRBJ1-6, the V gene TRBV5-8; TRBD1 aligns across 7 bases. CDR3 DNA sequence: TGTGCCAGCAGCTTGGGACAGGGCGATAATTCACCCCTCCACTTT. Its translation: CASSLGQGDNSPLHF. Full variable domain (missing parts from reference TRBV5-8 and TRBJ1-6): EAGVTQSPTHLIKTRGQQATLRCSPISGHTSVYWYQQALGLGLQFLLWYDEGEERNRGNFPPRFSGRQFPNYSSELNVNALELEDSALYLCASSLGQGDNSPLHFGNGTRLTVT.